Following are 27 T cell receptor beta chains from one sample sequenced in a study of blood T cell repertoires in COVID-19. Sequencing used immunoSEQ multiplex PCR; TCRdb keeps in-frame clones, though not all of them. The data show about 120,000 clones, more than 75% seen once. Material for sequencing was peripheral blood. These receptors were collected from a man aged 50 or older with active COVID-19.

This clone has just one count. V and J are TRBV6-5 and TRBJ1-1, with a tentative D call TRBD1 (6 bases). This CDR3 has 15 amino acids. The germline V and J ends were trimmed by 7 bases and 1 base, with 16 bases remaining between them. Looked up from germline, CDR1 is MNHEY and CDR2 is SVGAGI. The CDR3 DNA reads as TGTGCCAGCACCTCATCCTTGACAGGGAACACTGAAGCTTTCTTT. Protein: CASTSSLTGNTEAFF.

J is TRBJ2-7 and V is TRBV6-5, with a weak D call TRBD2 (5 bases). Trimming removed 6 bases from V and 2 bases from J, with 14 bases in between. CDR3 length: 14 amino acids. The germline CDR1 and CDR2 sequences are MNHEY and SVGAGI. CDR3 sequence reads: CASRPGRGTYEQYF. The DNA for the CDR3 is TGTGCCAGCAGACCTGGACGGGGAACCTACGAGCAGTACTTC.

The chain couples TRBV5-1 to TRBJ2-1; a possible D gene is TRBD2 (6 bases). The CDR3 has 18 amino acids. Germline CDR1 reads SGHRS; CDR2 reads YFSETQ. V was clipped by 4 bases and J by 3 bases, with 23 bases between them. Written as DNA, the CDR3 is TGCGCCAGCAGCCCGGCCACTATGGGACTTACTTACTACAATGAGCAGTTCTTC. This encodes CASSPATMGLTYYNEQFF. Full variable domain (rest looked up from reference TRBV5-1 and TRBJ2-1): KAGVTQTPRYLIKTRGQQVTLSCSPISGHRSVSWYQQTPGQGLQFLFEYFSETQRNKGNFPGRFSGRQFSNSRSEMNVSTLELGDSALYLCASSPATMGLTYYNEQFFGPGTRLTVL.

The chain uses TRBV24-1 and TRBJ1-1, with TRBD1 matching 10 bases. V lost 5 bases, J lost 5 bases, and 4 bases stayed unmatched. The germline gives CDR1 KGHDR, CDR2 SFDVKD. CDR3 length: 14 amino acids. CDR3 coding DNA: TGTGCCACCAGTGGGGGACAGGGGCGAACTGAAGCTTTCTTT. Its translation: CATSGGQGRTEAFF.

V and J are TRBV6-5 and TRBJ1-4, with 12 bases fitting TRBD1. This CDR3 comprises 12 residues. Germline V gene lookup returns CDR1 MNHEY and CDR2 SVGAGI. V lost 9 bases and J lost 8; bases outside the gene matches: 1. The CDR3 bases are TGTGCCAGTGGGACAGGGGGCGAAAAACTGTTTTTT. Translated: CASGTGGEKLFF.

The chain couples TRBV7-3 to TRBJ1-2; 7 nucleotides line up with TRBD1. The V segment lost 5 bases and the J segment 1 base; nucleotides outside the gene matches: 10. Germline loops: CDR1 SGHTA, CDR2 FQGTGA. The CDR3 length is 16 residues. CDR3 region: CASSINQQGINYGYTF. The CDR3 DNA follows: TGTGCCAGCAGCATTAATCAACAGGGGATTAACTATGGCTACACCTTC.

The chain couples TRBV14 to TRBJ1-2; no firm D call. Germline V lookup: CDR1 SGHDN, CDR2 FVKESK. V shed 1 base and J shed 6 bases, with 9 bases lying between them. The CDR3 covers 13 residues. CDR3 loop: CASSQVVSHGYTF. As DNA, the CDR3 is TGTGCCAGCAGCCAAGTTGTGAGTCATGGCTACACCTTC.

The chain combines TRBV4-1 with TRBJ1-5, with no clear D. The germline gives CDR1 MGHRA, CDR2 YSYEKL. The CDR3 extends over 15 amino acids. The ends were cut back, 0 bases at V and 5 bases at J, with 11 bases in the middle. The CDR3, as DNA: TGCGCCAGCAGCCAAGATTCAGTCCCCCATCAGCCCCAGCATTTT. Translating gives CASSQDSVPHQPQHF.

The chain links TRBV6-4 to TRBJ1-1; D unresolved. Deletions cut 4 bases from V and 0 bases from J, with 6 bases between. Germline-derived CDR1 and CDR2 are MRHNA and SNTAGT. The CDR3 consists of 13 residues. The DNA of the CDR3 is TGTGCCAGCAGTGTTACGGTGAACACTGAAGCTTTCTTT. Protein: CASSVTVNTEAFF.

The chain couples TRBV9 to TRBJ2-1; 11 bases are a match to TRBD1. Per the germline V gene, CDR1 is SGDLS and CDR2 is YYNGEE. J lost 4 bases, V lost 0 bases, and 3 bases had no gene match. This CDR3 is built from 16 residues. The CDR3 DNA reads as TGTGCCAGCAGCGTAGGAGGGACAGGGGGTTACAATGAGCAGTTCTTC. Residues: CASSVGGTGGYNEQFF.

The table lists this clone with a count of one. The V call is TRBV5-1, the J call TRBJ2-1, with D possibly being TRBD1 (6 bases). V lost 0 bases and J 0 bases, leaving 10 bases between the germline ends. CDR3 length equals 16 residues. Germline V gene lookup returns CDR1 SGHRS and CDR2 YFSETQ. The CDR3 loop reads CASSLAGTNSYNEQFF. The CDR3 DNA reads TGCGCCAGCAGCTTGGCGGGGACAAACTCCTACAATGAGCAGTTCTTC.

This CDR3 reads CASSPGTGGGGEAFF. DNA for the CDR3: TGTGCCAGCAGCCCAGGGACAGGGGGAGGGGGTGAAGCTTTCTTT. This chain connects TRBV7-8 to TRBJ1-1; 11 nucleotides agree with TRBD1. The CDR3 totals 15 residues. J gave up 7 bases and V 5 bases, and 9 bases lay outside the gene matches. CDR1 SGHVS and CDR2 FQNEAQ come from the germline V gene.

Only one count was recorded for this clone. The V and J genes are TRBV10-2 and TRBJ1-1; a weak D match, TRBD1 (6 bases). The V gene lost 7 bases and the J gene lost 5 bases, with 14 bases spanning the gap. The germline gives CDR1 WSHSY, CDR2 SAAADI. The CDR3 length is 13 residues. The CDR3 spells CASTHRAMTEAFF. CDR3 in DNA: TGCGCCAGCACGCACAGGGCCATGACTGAAGCTTTCTTT.

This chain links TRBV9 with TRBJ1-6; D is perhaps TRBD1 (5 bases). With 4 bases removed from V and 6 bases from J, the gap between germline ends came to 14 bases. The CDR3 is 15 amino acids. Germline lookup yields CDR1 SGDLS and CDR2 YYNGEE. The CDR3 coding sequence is TGTGCCAGCAGCCCGAGGGACTGGAGTAATTCACCCCTCCACTTT. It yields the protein CASSPRDWSNSPLHF.

CDR3 DNA sequence: TGTGCCAGCAGCCAAGATACGGGACAGCCCTCTGTCGAGCAGTACTTC. As protein: CASSQDTGQPSVEQYF. J is TRBJ2-7 and V is TRBV4-2; 7 nucleotides line up with TRBD1. The CDR3 covers 16 residues. CDR1 and CDR2 (germline): LGHNA, YNFKEQ. V was clipped by 0 bases and J by 6 bases; unmatched bases: 11.

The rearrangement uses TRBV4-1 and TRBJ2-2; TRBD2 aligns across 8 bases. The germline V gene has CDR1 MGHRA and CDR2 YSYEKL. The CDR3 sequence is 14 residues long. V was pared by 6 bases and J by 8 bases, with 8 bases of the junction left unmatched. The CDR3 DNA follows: TGCGCCAGCAGACCTTCCGGGACTAGTGGGGAGCTGTTTTTT. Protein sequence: CASRPSGTSGELFF.

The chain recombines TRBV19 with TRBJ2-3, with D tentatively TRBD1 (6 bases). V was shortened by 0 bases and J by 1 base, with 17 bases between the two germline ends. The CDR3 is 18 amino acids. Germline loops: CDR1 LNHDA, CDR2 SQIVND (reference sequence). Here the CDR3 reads CASSIDGRGLGGTDTQYF. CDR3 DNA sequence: TGTGCCAGTAGTATAGACGGCAGGGGTTTAGGGGGCACAGATACGCAGTATTTT.

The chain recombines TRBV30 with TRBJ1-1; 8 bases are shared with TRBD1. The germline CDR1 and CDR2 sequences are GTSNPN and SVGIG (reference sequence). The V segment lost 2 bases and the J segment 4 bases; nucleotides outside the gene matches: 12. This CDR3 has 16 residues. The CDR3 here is CAWSSRRQGASTEAFF. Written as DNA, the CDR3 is TGTGCCTGGAGTTCCCGCCGGCAGGGGGCAAGCACTGAAGCTTTCTTT.

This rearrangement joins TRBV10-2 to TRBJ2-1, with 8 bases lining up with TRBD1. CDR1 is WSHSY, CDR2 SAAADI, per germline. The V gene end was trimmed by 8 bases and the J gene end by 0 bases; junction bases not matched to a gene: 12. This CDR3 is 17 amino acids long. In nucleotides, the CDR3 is TGCGCCAGCCGCGGGATAGACAGGGGTAGCTCCTACAATGAGCAGTTCTTC. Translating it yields CASRGIDRGSSYNEQFF.

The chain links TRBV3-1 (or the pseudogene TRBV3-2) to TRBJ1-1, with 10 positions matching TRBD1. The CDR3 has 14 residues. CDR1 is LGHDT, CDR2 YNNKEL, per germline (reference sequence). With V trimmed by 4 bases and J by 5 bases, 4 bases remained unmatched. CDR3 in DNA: TGTGCCAGCAGCCGACAGGGGGCACGTACTGAAGCTTTCTTT. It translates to CASSRQGARTEAFF.

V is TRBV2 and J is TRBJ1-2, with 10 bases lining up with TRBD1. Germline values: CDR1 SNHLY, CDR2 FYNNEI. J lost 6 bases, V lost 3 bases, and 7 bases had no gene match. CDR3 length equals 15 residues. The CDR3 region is CASSESGQGTNGYTF. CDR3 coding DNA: TGTGCCAGCAGTGAGTCGGGACAGGGGACGAATGGCTACACCTTC.

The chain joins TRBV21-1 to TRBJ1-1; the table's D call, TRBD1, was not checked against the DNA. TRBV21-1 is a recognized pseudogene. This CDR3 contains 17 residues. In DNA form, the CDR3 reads TGTGCCAGCAGCACCCGATCAGCAGGGTTTGCGGCCACTGAAGCTTTCTTT. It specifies CASSTRSAGFAATEAFF.

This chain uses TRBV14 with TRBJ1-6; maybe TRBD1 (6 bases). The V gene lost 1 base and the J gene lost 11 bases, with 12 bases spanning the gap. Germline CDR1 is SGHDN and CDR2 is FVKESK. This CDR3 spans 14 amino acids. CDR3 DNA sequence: TGTGCCAGCAGCCAAGTTGGGGACATGCCACCCCTCCACTTT. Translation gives CASSQVGDMPPLHF.

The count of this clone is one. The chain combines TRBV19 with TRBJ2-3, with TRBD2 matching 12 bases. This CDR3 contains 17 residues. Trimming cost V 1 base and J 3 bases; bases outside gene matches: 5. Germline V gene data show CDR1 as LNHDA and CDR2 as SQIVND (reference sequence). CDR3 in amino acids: CASSIVLAGGPTDTQYF. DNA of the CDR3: TGTGCCAGTAGTATAGTACTAGCGGGGGGTCCAACAGATACGCAGTATTTT.

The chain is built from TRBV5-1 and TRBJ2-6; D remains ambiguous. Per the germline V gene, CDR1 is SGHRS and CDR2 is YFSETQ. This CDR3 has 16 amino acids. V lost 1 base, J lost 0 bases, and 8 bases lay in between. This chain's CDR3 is CASSLQAVSGANVLTF. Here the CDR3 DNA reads TGCGCCAGCAGCTTGCAGGCCGTCTCTGGGGCCAACGTCCTGACTTTC.

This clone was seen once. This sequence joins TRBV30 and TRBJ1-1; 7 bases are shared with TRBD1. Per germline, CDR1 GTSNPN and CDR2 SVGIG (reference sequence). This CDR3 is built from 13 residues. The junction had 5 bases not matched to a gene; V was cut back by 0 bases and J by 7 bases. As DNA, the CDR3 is TGTGCCTGGAGTGTCCAGGGACAGAGTGAAGCTTTCTTT. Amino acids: CAWSVQGQSEAFF. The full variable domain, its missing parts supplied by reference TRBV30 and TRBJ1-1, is SQTIHQWPATLVQPVGSPLSLECTVEGTSNPNLYWYRQAAGRGLQLLFYSVGIGQISSEVPQNLSASRPQDRQFILSSKKLLLSDSGFYLCAWSVQGQSEAFFGQGTRLTVV.

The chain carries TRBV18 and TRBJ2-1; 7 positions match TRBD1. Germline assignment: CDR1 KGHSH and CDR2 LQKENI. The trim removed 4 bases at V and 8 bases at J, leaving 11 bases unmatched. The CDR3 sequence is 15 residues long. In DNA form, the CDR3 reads TGTGCCAGCTCACTCCGAGGGGGCCTAGGGGATGAGCAGTTCTTC. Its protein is CASSLRGGLGDEQFF. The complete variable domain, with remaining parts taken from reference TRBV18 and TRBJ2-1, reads NAGVMQNPRHLVRRRGQEARLRCSPMKGHSHVYWYRQLPEEGLKFMVYLQKENIIDESGMPKERFSAEFPKEGPSILRIQQVVRGDSAAYFCASSLRGGLGDEQFFGPGTRLTVL.